This passage covers 31 T cell receptor beta chains from one sample sequenced in a study of blood T cells in healthy people across ages (dated by TCRdb to between 2015 and 2017). The library was obtained by 5' RACE. These reads were obtained on an Illumina HiSeq 2500. A second PCR of about 6 to 12 cycles was run with a J-beta primer mix and a sample-barcoded 5' primer. TCRdb reprocessed the public reads (quality trimming at Q25 with fastp, clone calling with MiXCR) and kept in-frame beta chains. Each CDR3 protein gets just one entry, which takes the most common genes and DNA from the rows behind it. The sample table holds under 950,000 distinct CDR3 sequences, of which over 20% were seen once. Around 21% of the sample is held by the ten biggest clonotypes. Sequenced input: blood. These receptors were collected from a man aged 65-85 years in good health.

This clonotype was counted many times. The gene calls are TRBV13 and TRBJ2-3; D perhaps matches TRBD2 (6 bases). Germline CDR1 and CDR2: PRHDT and FYEKMQ (reference sequence). The CDR3 covers 14 residues. V dropped 3 bases and J dropped 6 bases, with 13 bases sitting between them. CDR3 sequence: CASSFRESSDTQYF. CDR3 DNA sequence: TGTGCCAGCAGCTTCCGGGAGTCCTCGGATACGCAGTATTTT.

The chain has TRBV20-1 and TRBJ1-2; possible D gene TRBD1, 5 bases. Germline lookup yields CDR1 DFQATT and CDR2 SNEGSKA (reference sequence). Trimming took off 3 bases at V and 4 bases at J, with 21 bases between the two ends. The CDR3 sequence is 16 residues long. The CDR3 bases are TGCAGTGCTAGGGGCCGGACAAACACGTTTCGCTATGGCTACACCTTC. Translation: CSARGRTNTFRYGYTF.

In its sample, this clonotype was seen a few times. The rearrangement links TRBV5-4 to TRBJ2-1; unclear D gene. The V and J ends lost 1 base and 9 bases respectively, with 17 bases between them. The length of the CDR3 is 15 residues. Germline CDR1 reads SGHNT; CDR2 reads YYREEE (reference sequence). The DNA for the CDR3 is TGTGCCAGCAGCTTGCCCTCAAATCGACTGGGTGAGCAGTTCTTC. This encodes CASSLPSNRLGEQFF. The complete variable domain, with remaining parts taken from reference TRBV5-4 and TRBJ2-1, reads ETGVTQSPTHLIKTRGQQVTLRCSSQSGHNTVSWYQQALGQGPQFIFQYYREEENGRGNFPPRFSGLQFPNYSSELNVNALELDDSALYLCASSLPSNRLGEQFFGPGTRLTVL.

The sample holds a few counts of this clonotype. The chain joins TRBV7-9 to TRBJ2-7; possible D gene TRBD2, 5 bases. Germline CDR1 is SEHNR and CDR2 is FQNEAQ (reference sequence). This CDR3 is built from 10 residues. Trimming removed 5 bases from V and 8 bases from J, with 7 bases in between. CDR3 coding DNA: TGTGCCAGCAGCCCGGGGAAGCAGTACGTC. Protein sequence: CASSPGKQYV.

This clonotype is a singleton in its sample. The J gene is TRBJ2-3, the V gene TRBV12-3 or TRBV12-4; D perhaps matches TRBD1 (5 bases). The CDR3 covers 14 residues. The V gene lost 8 bases and the J gene lost 0 bases, with 12 bases spanning the gap. This CDR3 is CASDRRQSTDTQYF. The CDR3 DNA follows: TGTGCCAGCGACCGTCGACAGAGCACAGATACGCAGTATTTT.

The V gene is TRBV29-1, the J gene TRBJ2-5, with D perhaps TRBD2 (6 bases). V lost 4 bases to trimming and J lost 4 bases, with 10 bases between them. There are 12 residues in the CDR3. Germline V gives CDR1 SQVTM, CDR2 ANQGSEA. CDR3 bases: TGCAGCGTTGTGGAGGGGTTAGAGACCCAGTACTTC. This translates into CSVVEGLETQYF.

CDR3 nucleotides: TGTGCCAGCAGCTTGGACAGGGCCTACACCTTC. Amino acids: CASSLDRAYTF. The chain combines TRBV5-6 with TRBJ1-2; D possibly corresponds to TRBD1 (6 bases). V lost 0 bases, J lost 10 bases, and 7 bases lay in between. This CDR3 is 11 amino acids long. The germline CDR1 and CDR2 sequences are SGHDT and YYEEEE.

The genes are TRBV5-1 and TRBJ2-3; D ambiguous. The CDR3 length is 13 residues. Trimming pared 4 bases from V and 3 bases from J, leaving 9 bases between. Germline V lookup: CDR1 SGHRS, CDR2 YFSETQ. The CDR3 spells CASSTTITDTQYF. DNA of the CDR3: TGCGCCAGCAGCACAACCATAACAGATACGCAGTATTTT.

This clonotype was counted between two and nine times. The chain couples TRBV28 to TRBJ1-1, with a possible D match to TRBD1 (6 bases). Germline V gene data show CDR1 as MDHEN and CDR2 as SYDVKM. There are 12 residues in the CDR3. Between the trimmed V and J ends, which lost 5 bases and 5 bases, there was a span of 9 bases. The CDR3 spells CASSPGETEAFF. CDR3 DNA sequence: TGTGCCAGCAGTCCAGGGGAGACTGAAGCTTTCTTT. Supplemented by reference TRBV28 and TRBJ1-1, the full variable domain reads DVKVTQSSRYLVKRTGEKVFLECVQDMDHENMFWYRQDPGLGLRLIYFSYDVKMKEKGDIPEGYSVSREKKERFSLILESASTNQTSMYLCASSPGETEAFFGQGTRLTVV.

This clonotype appeared a few times. The V gene is TRBV5-1, the J gene TRBJ2-1; the match to TRBD2 covers 16 bases. J gave up 8 bases and V 4 bases, and 9 bases lay outside the gene matches. The V gene's germline CDR1 is SGHRS and CDR2 YFSETQ. CDR3 length equals 17 residues. CDR3 loop: CASSQGTSGRAEYEQFF. CDR3 DNA sequence: TGCGCCAGCAGCCAAGGGACTAGCGGGAGGGCGGAGTATGAGCAGTTCTTC.

The V call is TRBV29-1, the J call TRBJ2-5; D perhaps matches TRBD1 (5 bases). Germline V gene data show CDR1 as SQVTM and CDR2 as ANQGSEA. V dropped 5 bases and J dropped 2 bases, with 12 bases sitting between them. This CDR3 contains 13 residues. CDR3 sequence: CSVIRQSQETQYF. The CDR3, as DNA: TGCAGCGTTATTAGACAGTCACAAGAGACCCAGTACTTC.

This chain connects TRBV5-4 to TRBJ2-5, with a weak D call TRBD2 (5 bases). The germline V gene has CDR1 SGHNT and CDR2 YYREEE (reference sequence). The CDR3 is 13 amino acids. V was pared by 9 bases and J by 5 bases, with 17 bases between. The DNA of the CDR3 is TGTGCCACCAAGCGGTCGTCTCAGGAGACCCAGTACTTC. It translates to CATKRSSQETQYF.

This clonotype was counted a single time. The chain joins TRBV10-3 to TRBJ2-3; 9 bases align to TRBD2. Germline V gives CDR1 ENHRY, CDR2 SYGVKD. Germline trimming cut 6 bases from V and 4 bases from J; bases unmatched to any gene: 14. This CDR3 has 17 amino acids. The CDR3 spells CAIRPGGAGGWSDTQYF. In DNA form, the CDR3 reads TGTGCCATCAGGCCGGGAGGAGCGGGAGGTTGGTCAGATACGCAGTATTTT.

The chain combines TRBV30 with TRBJ2-3; no clear D gene. The CDR3 has 15 residues. Germline lookup yields CDR1 GTSNPN and CDR2 SVGIG (reference sequence). Trimming removed 1 base from V and 2 bases from J, with 13 bases in between. The CDR3 spells CAWSARTRATDTQYF. The CDR3 DNA follows: TGTGCCTGGAGTGCTCGCACCCGTGCCACAGATACGCAGTATTTT.

In this sample, this clonotype turned up a few times. This chain connects TRBV20-1 to TRBJ2-1; 8 bases fit TRBD1. Matching the DNA end better, TRBJ2-7 makes the J call doubtful. Per the germline V gene, CDR1 is DFQATT and CDR2 is SNEGSKA (reference sequence). The CDR3 has 14 amino acids. The CDR3, as DNA: TGCAGTGCTAGAGATCCCTCAGGGGGCAGTGAGCAGTACGTC. It encodes CSARDPSGGSEQYV.

This clonotype was observed a few times. V gene TRBV2 combines with J gene TRBJ2-3; 13 bases line up with TRBD2. The CDR3 totals 15 residues. Germline CDR1 and CDR2: SNHLY and FYNNEI. V lost 5 bases and J lost 4; bases outside the gene matches: 3. The CDR3 nucleotides are TGTGCCAGCAGTTCTACTAGCGGGGGGGCAGATACGCAGTATTTT. It codes for CASSSTSGGADTQYF.

This chain uses TRBV6-6 with TRBJ2-3, with a possible D match to TRBD1 (6 bases). The CDR3 has 13 residues. Germline loops: CDR1 MNHNY, CDR2 SVGAGI (reference sequence). V lost 6 bases to trimming and J lost 5 bases, with 12 bases between them. In DNA form, the CDR3 reads TGTGCCAGCAGCAGGGGTTTTCAAGATACGCAGTATTTT. As protein: CASSRGFQDTQYF.

This clonotype was counted only a few times. The genes are TRBV7-2 and TRBJ2-7; D unclear. Trimming removed 3 bases from V and 3 bases from J, with 6 bases in between. The CDR3 totals 12 residues. Germline V gene data show CDR1 as SGHTA and CDR2 as FQGNSA. CDR3 amino acids: CASSFGHYEQYF. CDR3 DNA: TGTGCCAGCAGCTTCGGGCACTACGAGCAGTACTTC.

This clonotype was found a few times. With a much larger clone just one base away, this may be a read error. The chain joins TRBV20-1 to TRBJ2-2, with 7 bases fitting TRBD2. CDR1 is DFQATT, CDR2 SNEGSKA, per germline (reference sequence). The CDR3 sequence is 14 residues long. The CDR3 here is CSARVRELSGEPFF. CDR3 coding DNA: TGCAGTGCTAGAGTGCGGGAGCTGAGCGGGGAGCCGTTTTTT.

This clonotype was found many times. The chain uses TRBV20-1 and TRBJ2-5, with D tentatively TRBD1 or TRBD2 (5 bases each). CDR1 DFQATT and CDR2 SNEGSKA come from the germline V gene (reference sequence). The CDR3 spans 11 residues. The V end was cut by 8 bases, the J end by 2 bases, with 9 bases between. This CDR3 is CSIREQETQYF. The CDR3, as DNA: TGCAGTATCAGGGAGCAAGAGACCCAGTACTTC.

Notes on this clonotype: A junction end diverges from the germline sequence, so it may reflect a read error. The V gene is TRBV25-1, the J gene TRBJ2-2, with a possible D match to TRBD2 (6 bases). Germline assignment: CDR1 MGHDK and CDR2 SYGVNS. This CDR3 region has 15 residues. The CDR3 here is CASSGGLSNTWELFF. For the CDR3, the DNA is TGTGCCAGCAGTGGGGGACTGTCGAACACCTGGGAGCTGTTTTTT.

V gene TRBV20-1 combines with J gene TRBJ2-1; TRBD1 aligns across 9 bases. The end of the DNA is better explained by TRBJ2-7, so the J call may be wrong. Germline-derived CDR1 and CDR2 are DFQATT and SNEGSKA (reference sequence). The CDR3 contains 14 residues. The CDR3 reads CSATDRGSPYEQYF. For the CDR3, the DNA is TGCAGTGCTACTGACAGGGGGAGCCCTTACGAGCAGTACTTC.

In the case of this clonotype: A much larger clone lies one base from this, so it may be a read error. The chain has TRBV29-1 and TRBJ2-3, with 7 positions matching TRBD1. The CDR3 spans 16 residues. V was clipped by 4 bases and J by 7 bases; unmatched bases: 17. In germline, CDR1 is SQVTM, CDR2 ANQGSEA. The CDR3 spells CSVGHTQQGTGNTQYF. The CDR3 bases are TGCAGCGTTGGACACACCCAACAGGGGACCGGGAATACGCAGTATTTT.

This chain uses TRBV6-6 with TRBJ1-1; D unclear. The germline CDR1 and CDR2 sequences are MNHNY and SVGAGI (reference sequence). Trimming shortened V by 11 bases and J by 5 bases, and 12 bases separated the two germline ends. The CDR3 runs to 11 residues. CDR3 DNA sequence: TGTGCCTGCGGGTGGAGAACTGAAGCTTTCTTT. Protein product: CACGWRTEAFF.

The rearrangement joins TRBV11-2 to TRBJ2-7, with D possibly matching TRBD2 (6 bases). CDR3 length equals 15 residues. The germline gives CDR1 SGHAT, CDR2 FQNNGV. Trimming took 5 bases from V and 2 from J, leaving 16 bases between them. CDR3 nucleotides: TGTGCCAGCAGCCGTCTGGGAGGTATCCCCTACGAGCAGTACGTC. Translating it yields CASSRLGGIPYEQYV.

This sequence joins TRBV25-1 and TRBJ1-2, with unresolved D. Trimming pared 0 bases from V and 5 bases from J, leaving 13 bases between. This CDR3 region has 15 residues. The germline V gene encodes CDR1 MGHDK and CDR2 SYGVNS. The CDR3 loop reads CASSEYGRSGYGYTF. Here the CDR3 DNA reads TGTGCCAGCAGTGAATACGGCAGGAGCGGTTATGGCTACACCTTC.

The chain employs TRBV6-6 and TRBJ2-3, with 9 bases identical to TRBD2. V dropped 2 bases and J dropped 2; count of bases not matched to a gene: 5. This CDR3 comprises 16 residues. CDR1 and CDR2 from the germline V gene are MNHNY and SVGAGI (reference sequence). CDR3 coding DNA: TGTGCCAGCAGTTACGGGACTAGCCCATCCACAGATACGCAGTATTTT. The encoded protein is CASSYGTSPSTDTQYF.

This clonotype was counted many times. This chain links TRBV5-1 with TRBJ1-1, with D unresolved. CDR3 length: 10 residues. The V gene's germline CDR1 is SGHRS and CDR2 YFSETQ. Trimming removed 8 bases from V and 4 bases from J, with 6 bases in between. CDR3 sequence (DNA): TGCGCCAGTGTGGGCACTGAAGCTTTCTTT. Its protein product is CASVGTEAFF.

This clonotype has only a few counts. The J gene is TRBJ1-6, the V gene TRBV10-3, with D perhaps matching TRBD1 (6 bases). Between the trimmed V and J ends, which lost 8 bases and 9 bases, there was a span of 17 bases. CDR3 length: 14 residues. The germline V gene encodes CDR1 ENHRY and CDR2 SYGVKD. CDR3 DNA sequence: TGTGCCATCTACGAGGGGGATGGGGTTTCACCCCTCCACTTT. Amino acids: CAIYEGDGVSPLHF.

This clonotype was counted only a few times. The V call is TRBV7-9, the J call TRBJ1-1, with D possibly being TRBD1 (5 bases). The CDR3 totals 17 residues. CDR1 SEHNR and CDR2 FQNEAQ come from the germline V gene (reference sequence). Trimming removed 0 bases at V and 6 bases at J, with 20 bases between. CDR3: CASSLAASGLTLPEAFF. CDR3 nucleotide sequence: TGTGCCAGCAGCTTAGCAGCATCAGGGCTTACTCTGCCTGAAGCTTTCTTT.

J is TRBJ2-5 and V is TRBV29-1; TRBD2 agrees at 7 bases. Per germline, CDR1 SQVTM and CDR2 ANQGSEA. The J segment lost 2 bases and the V segment lost 8 bases, leaving 11 bases of the junction unmatched. The CDR3 contains 14 residues. CDR3 sequence (DNA): TGCAGCACAACCCCTCTCGGGGGGCAAGAGACCCAGTACTTC. This gives the protein CSTTPLGGQETQYF. Complete variable domain (other parts from reference TRBV29-1 and TRBJ2-5): SAVISQKPSRDICQRGTSLTIQCQVDSQVTMMFWYRQQPGQSLTLIATANQGSEATYESGFVIDKFPISRPNLTFSTLTVSNMSPEDSSIYLCSTTPLGGQETQYFGPGTRLLVL.